The 22 T cell receptor beta chains listed next were all sequenced from one sample in a study of cytomegalovirus exposure and HLA in healthy donors. TCRdb keeps only in-frame clones here, not all; method: immunoSEQ multiplex PCR. The sample shows over 200,000 clones, about 90% of them seen only once. Sequencing was carried out using PBMCs. These receptors all come from a woman younger than 30 in good health and CMV-seronegative.

The J gene is TRBJ1-1, the V gene TRBV10-3, with a weak D call TRBD1 (6 bases). The CDR3 covers 13 residues. Trimming shortened V by 5 bases and J by 7 bases, and 14 bases separated the two germline ends. Germline values: CDR1 ENHRY, CDR2 SYGVKD. CDR3 in DNA: TGTGCCATCAGTCCGGGAAAGGGGGTTGAAGCTTTCTTT. It specifies CAISPGKGVEAFF.

CDR3 protein: CASSLAGGASSSSSYEQYF. CDR3 nucleotides: TGCGCCAGCAGCTTGGCCGGGGGGGCATCGTCCTCCAGCTCCTACGAGCAGTACTTC. The chain has TRBV5-1 and TRBJ2-7; the match to TRBD2 covers 8 bases. Germline lookup yields CDR1 SGHRS and CDR2 YFSETQ. The CDR3 is made up of 19 amino acids. Germline trimming cut 0 bases from V and 0 bases from J; bases unmatched to any gene: 14.

This chain links TRBV27 with TRBJ2-1; 9 bases match TRBD2. This CDR3 is built from 11 residues. With 5 bases clipped from V and 15 bases from J, the junction kept 5 bases outside the gene matches. CDR1 and CDR2 from the germline V gene are MNHEY and SMNVEV (reference sequence). CDR3 sequence reads: CASSTGTSLFF. CDR3 nucleotides: TGTGCCAGCAGTACCGGGACTAGCCTGTTCTTC.

The J gene is TRBJ2-1, the V gene TRBV27; D may be TRBD2 (6 bases). V was pared by 1 base and J by 1 base, with 14 bases between. Germline CDR1 reads MNHEY; CDR2 reads SMNVEV (reference sequence). The CDR3 covers 17 residues. The CDR3 DNA follows: TGTGCCAGCAGTTTATTAGTCGGCGGGATATCCTACAATGAGCAGTTCTTC. Translated, it gives CASSLLVGGISYNEQFF.

The chain joins TRBV4-2 to TRBJ2-1, with D tentatively TRBD2 (6 bases). V shed 3 bases and J shed 6 bases, with 15 bases lying between them. Germline V gives CDR1 LGHNA, CDR2 YNFKEQ. This CDR3 spans 15 amino acids. CDR3 coding DNA: TGTGCCAGCAGCCAGGGGGTGGAGGGGAGCAATGAGCAGTTCTTC. Translating gives CASSQGVEGSNEQFF.

The rearrangement joins TRBV2 to TRBJ2-5; D is ambiguous. The CDR3 length is 11 residues. Trimming took off 4 bases at V and 6 bases at J, with 6 bases between the two ends. From germline, CDR1 is SNHLY and CDR2 FYNNEI. This CDR3 is CASSVEQTQYF. The CDR3 DNA reads TGTGCCAGCAGTGTCGAGCAGACCCAGTACTTC.

V and J are TRBV27 and TRBJ2-1, with 12 positions matching TRBD2. The germline V gene encodes CDR1 MNHEY and CDR2 SMNVEV (reference sequence). The CDR3 covers 16 residues. V was clipped by 0 bases and J by 12 bases; unmatched bases: 9. The CDR3 DNA is TGTGCCAGCAGTTTATCGGCCCTAGCGGGAGGGCAAGGGCAGTTCTTC. It encodes CASSLSALAGGQGQFF.

This chain joins TRBV7-9 and TRBJ1-1; D is undetermined. The length of the CDR3 is 13 residues. Germline CDR1 SEHNR, CDR2 FQNEAQ (reference sequence). V lost 5 bases and J lost 6, with 13 bases in between. The CDR3 DNA reads as TGTGCCAGCAGCGAAAACCTAAACGCTGAAGCTTTCTTT. It specifies CASSENLNAEAFF. Variable domain in full (rest from reference TRBV7-9 and TRBJ1-1): DTGVSQNPRHKITKRGQNVTFRCDPISEHNRLYWYRQTLGQGPEFLTYFQNEAQLEKSRLLSDRFSAERPKGSFSTLEIQRTEQGDSAMYLCASSENLNAEAFFGQGTRLTVV.

The rearrangement joins TRBV7-2 to TRBJ1-1, with D unresolved. The germline V gene has CDR1 SGHTA and CDR2 FQGNSA. Between the trimmed V and J ends, which lost 1 base and 0 bases, there was a span of 9 bases. This CDR3 is built from 15 residues. This CDR3 reads CASSLGFDLNTEAFF. In nucleotides, the CDR3 is TGTGCCAGCAGCTTAGGGTTCGACTTGAACACTGAAGCTTTCTTT.

The chain is built from TRBV30 and TRBJ2-6; 11 bases are a match to TRBD2. V shed 3 bases, J shed 3 bases, and the junction held 7 bases outside the gene matches. This CDR3 contains 17 residues. Germline assignment: CDR1 GTSNPN and CDR2 SVGIG (reference sequence). The CDR3 loop reads CAWSPGLAEGGANVLTF. The CDR3 coding sequence is TGTGCCTGGAGCCCGGGACTAGCGGAGGGTGGGGCCAACGTCCTGACTTTC.

The chain recombines TRBV7-2 with TRBJ1-4; 8 nucleotides line up with TRBD1. The CDR3 covers 18 residues. Germline CDR1 reads SGHTA; CDR2 reads FQGNSA. The J segment lost 5 bases and the V segment lost 5 bases, leaving 16 bases of the junction unmatched. The CDR3 DNA is TGTGCCAGCAGCCCAATCCGTTCCCCAGGGGGCCTAAATGAAAAACTGTTTTTT. The encoded protein is CASSPIRSPGGLNEKLFF.

This chain joins TRBV27 and TRBJ2-7, with no clear D. Germline V gives CDR1 MNHEY, CDR2 SMNVEV (reference sequence). V was trimmed by 3 bases and J by 1 base, leaving 7 bases between them. The CDR3 totals 13 residues. CDR3 nucleotide sequence: TGTGCCAGCAGTTTCTCTGTTTCCTACGAGCAGTACTTC. The encoded protein is CASSFSVSYEQYF.

The V call is TRBV5-1, the J call TRBJ1-1, with 7 nucleotides matching TRBD1. Germline values: CDR1 SGHRS, CDR2 YFSETQ. V lost 2 bases and J lost 3; bases outside the gene matches: 7. The length of the CDR3 is 15 residues. The CDR3 DNA follows: TGCGCCAGCAGCTTAGACAGGGTGACGGACACTGAAGCTTTCTTT. Translating gives CASSLDRVTDTEAFF.

V and J are TRBV6-6 and TRBJ1-4, with 10 nucleotides matching TRBD1. The germline gives CDR1 MNHNY, CDR2 SVGAGI (reference sequence). V lost 6 bases to trimming and J lost 6 bases; unmatched junction nucleotides: 7. The CDR3 loop spans 15 amino acids. The CDR3 bases are TGTGCCAGCAGCCCAGGGACAGGGGTACATGAAAAACTGTTTTTT. Residues: CASSPGTGVHEKLFF.

The chain combines TRBV18 with TRBJ2-7; TRBD2 matches 14 bases. Germline V gene lookup returns CDR1 KGHSH and CDR2 LQKENI. This CDR3 is built from 15 residues. V was clipped by 3 bases and J by 3 bases; unmatched bases: 1. The CDR3 loop reads CASSPGTSGSYEQYF. The CDR3 bases are TGTGCCAGCTCACCTGGGACTAGCGGGAGCTACGAGCAGTACTTC. The full variable domain, rest sourced from reference TRBV18 and TRBJ2-7, is NAGVMQNPRHLVRRRGQEARLRCSPMKGHSHVYWYRQLPEEGLKFMVYLQKENIIDESGMPKERFSAEFPKEGPSILRIQQVVRGDSAAYFCASSPGTSGSYEQYFGPGTRLTVT.

The V and J genes are TRBV2 and TRBJ1-1, with D unclear. Germline V CDR1 and CDR2: SNHLY, FYNNEI. Deletions cut 5 bases from V and 0 bases from J, with 10 bases between. This CDR3 spans 14 amino acids. The CDR3 sequence: CASSLTLLNTEAFF. As DNA, the CDR3 is TGTGCCAGCAGTCTAACCCTACTGAACACTGAAGCTTTCTTT.

The chain uses TRBV6-5 and TRBJ2-1; 10 bases line up with TRBD2. The trim removed 0 bases at V and 8 bases at J, leaving 4 bases unmatched. The V gene's germline CDR1 is MNHEY and CDR2 SVGAGI. This CDR3 is 15 amino acids long. For the CDR3, the DNA is TGTGCCAGCAGTTACTCGGCTAGCGGGAGCTATGAGCAGTTCTTC. Translation: CASSYSASGSYEQFF.

V gene TRBV30 combines with J gene TRBJ1-3; tentative D call: TRBD1 (5 bases). Per germline, CDR1 GTSNPN and CDR2 SVGIG (reference sequence). CDR3 length: 16 amino acids. Trimming shortened V by 0 bases and J by 0 bases, and 12 bases separated the two germline ends. The CDR3: CAWSVRQTFSGNTIYF. The CDR3 region has the DNA TGTGCCTGGAGTGTACGACAGACTTTCTCTGGAAACACCATATATTTT.

The J gene is TRBJ2-1, the V gene TRBV7-2; 12 nucleotides line up with TRBD2. Per the germline V gene, CDR1 is SGHTA and CDR2 is FQGNSA. This CDR3 contains 16 residues. The trim removed 5 bases at V and 5 bases at J, leaving 7 bases unmatched. CDR3 nucleotide sequence: TGTGCCAGCAGCCTCAGACTAGCGGGAGACCACAATGAGCAGTTCTTC. Residues: CASSLRLAGDHNEQFF.

The rearrangement links TRBV2 to TRBJ2-1; 9 bases align to TRBD1. This CDR3 has 14 amino acids. CDR1 SNHLY and CDR2 FYNNEI come from the germline V gene. The J segment lost 7 bases and the V segment lost 7 bases, leaving 8 bases of the junction unmatched. CDR3 DNA sequence: TGTGCCAGCATGCGGGACAGGGATTGGAATGAGCAGTTCTTC. Amino acid sequence: CASMRDRDWNEQFF.

This chain uses TRBV25-1 with TRBJ1-4; TRBD1 agrees at 7 bases. The CDR3 contains 15 residues. The germline V gene encodes CDR1 MGHDK and CDR2 SYGVNS. V lost 1 base, J lost 8 bases, and 7 bases stayed unmatched. CDR3 sequence: CASSELVGGWEKLFF. The CDR3 nucleotides are TGTGCCAGCAGTGAATTGGTAGGGGGCTGGGAAAAACTGTTTTTT.

The V gene is TRBV28, the J gene TRBJ2-1; TRBD1 agrees at 7 bases. The CDR3 has 16 residues. CDR1 is MDHEN, CDR2 SYDVKM, per germline. V was clipped by 7 bases and J by 8 bases; unmatched bases: 17. The chain's CDR3 is CASTRMSGQYQDEQFF. The CDR3 DNA reads as TGTGCCAGCACCCGAATGTCGGGACAGTATCAGGATGAGCAGTTCTTC.